One and the same sample provided the 23 T cell receptor beta chains below, sequenced in a study of blood T cell repertoires in COVID-19. Using immunoSEQ multiplex PCR, the repertoire was profiled, and TCRdb retains in-frame clones only, with some absent. The sample has 200,000 or so clones, around 86% seen once. The material sequenced was peripheral blood. Receptors originate from a woman between 40 and 55 years old with acute or convalescent COVID-19.

The chain links TRBV9 to TRBJ2-1, with 12 bases fitting TRBD2. Germline V lookup: CDR1 SGDLS, CDR2 YYNGEE. The CDR3 totals 16 residues. With 0 bases clipped from V and 2 bases from J, the junction kept 0 bases outside the gene matches. The CDR3 is CASSVGTSGTYNEQFF. The CDR3 nucleotides are TGTGCCAGCAGCGTAGGGACTAGCGGGACCTACAATGAGCAGTTCTTC.

This sequence joins TRBV18 and TRBJ1-2; 9 bases match TRBD1. The germline CDR1 and CDR2 sequences are KGHSH and LQKENI. V shed 4 bases and J 5 bases; nucleotides not matched to a gene: 5. The CDR3 totals 14 residues. The CDR3 loop reads CASSRGQGGYGYTF. CDR3 DNA sequence: TGTGCCAGCTCACGGGGACAGGGAGGTTATGGCTACACCTTC.

The chain recombines TRBV6-1 with TRBJ1-2; possible D gene TRBD1, 6 bases. Germline V CDR1 and CDR2: MNHNS, SASEGT. The CDR3 sequence is 16 residues long. Trimming removed 2 bases at V and 7 bases at J, with 20 bases between. The chain's CDR3 is CASSESGGNRMSGYTF. In DNA form, the CDR3 reads TGTGCCAGCAGTGAATCGGGGGGCAATAGGATGAGTGGCTACACCTTC.

This clone was seen only a few times. J is TRBJ1-2 and V is TRBV5-1, with 10 bases matching TRBD1. CDR1 is SGHRS and CDR2 is YFSETQ in the germline V gene. The trim removed 7 bases at V and 5 bases at J, leaving 14 bases unmatched. CDR3 size: 16 residues. The CDR3 DNA reads as TGCGCCAGCCGTTTCTCCGGACAGGGGGTTTTGTATGGCTACACCTTC. Protein product: CASRFSGQGVLYGYTF.

The chain has TRBV27 and TRBJ1-2; D is perhaps TRBD1 (6 bases). The length of the CDR3 is 13 residues. Trimming took off 6 bases at V and 2 bases at J, with 10 bases between the two ends. Germline CDR1 MNHEY, CDR2 SMNVEV (reference sequence). The DNA of the CDR3 is TGTGCCAGCAGGAGGACAGAGAACTATGGCTACACCTTC. Protein product: CASRRTENYGYTF.

The J gene is TRBJ1-1, the V gene TRBV5-1, with D hard to call. The V end was cut by 5 bases, the J end by 1 base, with 12 bases between. Looked up from germline, CDR1 is SGHRS and CDR2 is YFSETQ. The length of the CDR3 is 14 residues. The CDR3 bases are TGCGCCAGCAGATACAACCCTGGGAACACTGAAGCTTTCTTT. It yields the protein CASRYNPGNTEAFF.

The V and J genes are TRBV12-3 or TRBV12-4 and TRBJ2-7, with D perhaps TRBD1 (5 bases). The V end was cut by 3 bases, the J end by 2 bases, with 8 bases between. The CDR3 runs to 13 residues. The CDR3 here is CASSFPGTYEQYF. The CDR3 nucleotides read TGTGCCAGCAGTTTCCCAGGGACCTACGAGCAGTACTTC.

V and J are TRBV6-5 and TRBJ2-7; a weak D match, TRBD2 (5 bases). The CDR3 runs 15 residues. CDR1 and CDR2 (germline): MNHEY, SVGAGI. V lost 2 bases, J lost 0 bases, and 11 bases lay in between. CDR3 bases: TGTGCCAGCAGTTACAGCGGACCCGGCTCCTACGAGCAGTACTTC. This encodes CASSYSGPGSYEQYF.

The chain combines TRBV10-3 with TRBJ2-5; TRBD1 matches at 11 bases. The CDR3 sequence is 18 residues long. The junction had 16 bases not matched to a gene; V was cut back by 6 bases and J by 4 bases. The V gene's germline CDR1 is ENHRY and CDR2 SYGVKD. The CDR3 region is CAISNPPTGTGGGETQYF. The CDR3 region has the DNA TGTGCCATCAGCAACCCACCAACCGGGACAGGGGGAGGAGAGACCCAGTACTTC.

The chain uses TRBV18 and TRBJ1-5, with a possible D match to TRBD1 (5 bases). CDR3 length equals 15 residues. V lost 5 bases and J 2 bases, leaving 13 bases between the germline ends. Germline V CDR1 and CDR2: KGHSH, LQKENI. The CDR3 region has the DNA TGTGCCAGCTCATCACAGGCGGAAGGCAATCAGCCCCAGCATTTT. Translating gives CASSSQAEGNQPQHF. The variable domain in full, completed from reference TRBV18 and TRBJ1-5, reads NAGVMQNPRHLVRRRGQEARLRCSPMKGHSHVYWYRQLPEEGLKFMVYLQKENIIDESGMPKERFSAEFPKEGPSILRIQQVVRGDSAAYFCASSSQAEGNQPQHFGDGTRLSIL.

The CDR3 coding sequence is TGCGCCAGCAGCCAGACCCCGGGAAGCGACAATGAGCAGTTCTTC. This translates into CASSQTPGSDNEQFF. The chain carries TRBV4-1 and TRBJ2-1, with D possibly matching TRBD2 (5 bases). From germline, CDR1 is MGHRA and CDR2 YSYEKL. Trimming stripped 3 bases from V and 5 bases from J, with 14 bases between. The CDR3 is 15 residues long.

The chain employs TRBV5-4 and TRBJ2-3; 9 positions agree with TRBD2. From germline, CDR1 is SGHNT and CDR2 YYREEE (reference sequence). The CDR3 is 16 residues long. V lost 2 bases and J lost 0; bases outside the gene matches: 4. The chain's CDR3 is CASSFRLAASTDTQYF. The CDR3 DNA reads TGTGCCAGCAGCTTCAGACTAGCGGCTAGCACAGATACGCAGTATTTT.

The chain is built from TRBV7-9 and TRBJ2-7; the match to TRBD1 covers 10 bases. With V trimmed by 3 bases and J by 2 bases, 1 base remained unmatched. Germline V CDR1 and CDR2: SEHNR, FQNEAQ (reference sequence). The CDR3 has 14 amino acids. The CDR3 loop reads CASSLTGGTYEQYF. For the CDR3, the DNA is TGTGCCAGCAGCTTGACAGGGGGCACCTACGAGCAGTACTTC.

This rearrangement joins TRBV5-6 to TRBJ2-3; 7 bases match TRBD2. V was clipped by 6 bases and J by 6 bases; unmatched bases: 16. CDR3 length: 16 residues. Per germline, CDR1 SGHDT and CDR2 YYEEEE. The CDR3 is CASIHSPGGEWDTQYF. The CDR3 bases are TGTGCCAGCATCCACTCACCGGGGGGTGAGTGGGATACGCAGTATTTT.

The rearrangement uses TRBV28 and TRBJ1-1; 9 positions match TRBD1. The CDR3 covers 16 residues. The V gene end was trimmed by 5 bases and the J gene end by 0 bases; junction bases not matched to a gene: 7. Germline CDR1 MDHEN, CDR2 SYDVKM. The CDR3 here is CASSRDRDRMNTEAFF. CDR3 DNA sequence: TGTGCCAGCAGTCGGGACAGGGACAGAATGAACACTGAAGCTTTCTTT.

The V call is TRBV6-5, the J call TRBJ2-7; D call uncertain. Trimming took off 8 bases at V and 1 base at J, with 15 bases between the two ends. The CDR3 runs to 14 residues. The germline V gene encodes CDR1 MNHEY and CDR2 SVGAGI. CDR3 residues: CASSHRVKSYEQYF. CDR3 coding DNA: TGTGCCAGCTCACACCGGGTAAAATCCTACGAGCAGTACTTC.

The chain is built from TRBV13 and TRBJ2-7; a possible D gene is TRBD1 (6 bases). Germline V CDR1 and CDR2: PRHDT, FYEKMQ (reference sequence). The CDR3 consists of 12 residues. V lost 5 bases and J lost 4, with 9 bases in between. DNA for the CDR3: TGTGCCAGCAGCCACAGGGATTACGAGCAGTACTTC. This sequence encodes CASSHRDYEQYF.

This clone was detected only a few times. The chain combines TRBV2 with TRBJ1-2; no reliable D call. V was pared by 7 bases and J by 4 bases, with 10 bases between. The V gene's germline CDR1 is SNHLY and CDR2 FYNNEI. The CDR3 has 12 amino acids. The DNA for the CDR3 is TGTGCCAGCACCCTCGGGATCTATGGCTACACCTTC. The encoded protein is CASTLGIYGYTF.

The J gene is TRBJ2-7, the V gene TRBV5-6; perhaps TRBD1 as D (8 bases). The CDR3 loop spans 15 amino acids. The ends were cut back, 5 bases at V and 4 bases at J, with 19 bases in the middle. Germline CDR1 and CDR2: SGHDT and YYEEEE. The CDR3 coding sequence is TGTGCCAGCAGAGGGGAGGGGACAGGCGTTTACGAGCAGTACTTC. This sequence encodes CASRGEGTGVYEQYF.

The gene calls are TRBV27 and TRBJ1-6, with 7 bases fitting TRBD1. Germline lookup yields CDR1 MNHEY and CDR2 SMNVEV (reference sequence). J lost 4 bases, V lost 2 bases, and 5 bases had no gene match. The CDR3 loop spans 16 amino acids. The CDR3 DNA is TGTGCCAGCAGTTTAACAGGGGTTATGTATAATTCACCCCTCCACTTT. Encoded protein: CASSLTGVMYNSPLHF.

The V gene is TRBV5-6, the J gene TRBJ1-1; D is ambiguous. Germline loops: CDR1 SGHDT, CDR2 YYEEEE. Trimming removed 5 bases from V and 7 bases from J, with 9 bases in between. This CDR3 is 11 amino acids long. The DNA of the CDR3 is TGTGCCAGCAGAAATGGGCGTGAAGCTTTCTTT. Translating gives CASRNGREAFF. Drawing the rest from reference TRBV5-6 and TRBJ1-1, the complete variable domain is DAGVTQSPTHLIKTRGQQVTLRCSPKSGHDTVSWYQQALGQGPQFIFQYYEEEERQRGNFPDRFSGHQFPNYSSELNVNALLLGDSALYLCASRNGREAFFGQGTRLTVV.

The gene calls are TRBV27 and TRBJ2-1, with a possible D match to TRBD1 (5 bases). Germline V gene data show CDR1 as MNHEY and CDR2 as SMNVEV (reference sequence). V shed 3 bases and J shed 3 bases, with 6 bases lying between them. The CDR3 has 13 residues. Here the CDR3 reads CASSFTGYNEQFF. The CDR3 DNA reads TGTGCCAGCAGTTTCACAGGCTACAATGAGCAGTTCTTC.

This sequence joins TRBV3-1 (or the pseudogene TRBV3-2) and TRBJ2-6; 7 positions agree with TRBD2. Germline-derived CDR1 and CDR2 are LGHDT and YNNKEL (reference sequence). This CDR3 is built from 22 residues. The V gene end was trimmed by 0 bases and the J gene end by 0 bases; junction bases not matched to a gene: 17. This CDR3 reads CASSQEFPLGSGYLSGANVLTF. DNA of the CDR3: TGTGCCAGCAGCCAAGAATTCCCCTTAGGTAGCGGGTACCTCTCTGGGGCCAACGTCCTGACTTTC.